The sequence of this T cell receptor beta chain was determined in a study of T cells in Graves' hyperthyroidism and ophthalmopathy. Broader study findings: Most clonotypes expanded in thyroid above 0.001 were likewise present in blood.

Template material for amplifying TCR beta CDR3 regions consisted of RNA transcripts. A set of HTBI primers served as the primers for a first-round RT-PCR of the TCR CDR3. MiXCR was run by TCRdb on the multiplex PCR reads, yielding one entry per CDR3 protein. The table shows more than 550,000 distinct CDR3 sequences, with over 40% occurring only once. CDR1 is SEHNR and CDR2 is FQNEAQ in the germline V gene (reference sequence). This CDR3 is built from 15 residues. With 2 bases removed from V and 8 bases from J, the gap between germline ends came to 13 bases. A note on this clonotype: What it binds is not known.

The sequence came from an adult man with Graves' disease, either hyperthyroidism or ophthalmopathy (not recorded which). Sequences were obtained from peripheral blood or thyroid tissue (not recorded which). The chain employs TRBV7-9 and TRBJ1-6; D call uncertain. The CDR3 is CASSLQRTPDSPLHF. CDR3 DNA sequence: TGTGCCAGCAGCTTACAAAGGACCCCGGATTCACCCCTCCACTTT.